The next 26 T cell receptor beta chains were all read from a single sample in a study of T cells in Graves' hyperthyroidism and ophthalmopathy (dated by TCRdb to about 2019). The receptor library was made with multiplex PCR. TCRdb shows the sequencer as Illumina HiSeq 2000. TCR beta CDR3 regions were amplified from RNA transcripts. The TCR CDR3 was subjected to a first round of RT-PCR using the HTBI primer set and the Qiagen OneStep RT-PCR kit. Starting from the raw public reads, TCRdb applied fastp trimming at Q25, assembled clones with MiXCR and retained in-frame beta chains. Every entry covers one CDR3 protein and lists the most common genes and DNA from its rows. For this sample there are around 620,000 distinct CDR3 sequences; around 45% appear just once. Of the sample, 15% to 20% is held by the ten largest clones. The sequencing input was peripheral blood or thyroid tissue (not recorded which). The receptor source for this set is an adult woman with Graves' disease, either hyperthyroidism or ophthalmopathy (not recorded which).

This clonotype has more than one count but fewer than ten. V usage is TRBV15 and J usage is TRBJ2-7; D is perhaps TRBD1 or TRBD2 (5 bases each). Trimming stripped 1 base from V and 1 base from J, with 8 bases between. Germline V CDR1 and CDR2: LNHNV, YYDKDF (reference sequence). The CDR3 is made up of 14 amino acids. The DNA of the CDR3 is TGTGCCACCAGCAGAGGGGACGGGTCCTACGAGCAGTACTTC. This translates into CATSRGDGSYEQYF.

With respect to this clonotype: It may be a read error: a sequence one base away is much more abundant. The rearrangement joins TRBV7-2 to TRBJ1-3, with unresolved D. V was cut by 2 bases and J by 0 bases, with 5 bases left in between. The CDR3 extends over 14 amino acids. The germline V gene encodes CDR1 SGHTA and CDR2 FQGNSA. The CDR3 protein is CASSLQFSGNTIYF. The CDR3 nucleotides read TGTGCCAGCAGCTTACAGTTCTCTGGAAACACCATATATTTT.

This clonotype was found many times. CDR3 nucleotide sequence: TGTGCCAGCAGCCAAGGGGCGGACGGCTACGAGCAGTACTTC. Translating gives CASSQGADGYEQYF. The rearrangement joins TRBV4-2 to TRBJ2-7; D is undetermined. Germline V gives CDR1 LGHNA, CDR2 YNFKEQ. The ends were cut back, 1 base at V and 3 bases at J, with 10 bases in the middle. The CDR3 runs to 14 residues.

At least ten counts were recorded for this clonotype. The chain recombines TRBV7-2 with TRBJ2-7; D not certain. V was trimmed by 3 bases and J by 2 bases, leaving 8 bases between them. CDR1 and CDR2 from the germline V gene are SGHTA and FQGNSA. The CDR3 contains 13 residues. The CDR3 DNA reads TGTGCCAGCAGCTTGAGGAGCCCCTACGAGCAGTACTTC. Its protein is CASSLRSPYEQYF.

This sequence joins TRBV5-1 and TRBJ1-2; D is undetermined. This CDR3 is 13 amino acids long. Germline V gene lookup returns CDR1 SGHRS and CDR2 YFSETQ. V was trimmed by 0 bases and J by 5 bases, leaving 8 bases between them. This chain's CDR3 is CASSLDAGYGYTF. The CDR3, as DNA: TGCGCCAGCAGCTTGGACGCGGGGTATGGCTACACCTTC.

This clonotype appeared a few times. This chain links TRBV27 with TRBJ2-7; D unclear. CDR1 MNHEY and CDR2 SMNVEV come from the germline V gene (reference sequence). The CDR3 contains 13 residues. V shed 2 bases and J shed 4 bases, with 9 bases lying between them. The CDR3 DNA reads as TGTGCCAGCAGTTTACACTATTCATACGAGCAGTACTTC. This encodes CASSLHYSYEQYF.

The CDR3 coding sequence is TGTGCCAGTAGCGACAATTTAAATCAGCCCCAGCATTTT. Protein: CASSDNLNQPQHF. The chain combines TRBV19 with TRBJ1-5; D gene unclear. Germline CDR1 LNHDA, CDR2 SQIVND (reference sequence). With 6 bases removed from V and 4 bases from J, the gap between germline ends came to 10 bases. This CDR3 contains 13 residues. Variable domain in full (rest from reference TRBV19 and TRBJ1-5): DGGITQSPKYLFRKEGQNVTLSCEQNLNHDAMYWYRQDPGQGLRLIYYSQIVNDFQKGDIAEGYSVSREKKESFPLTVTSAQKNPTAFYLCASSDNLNQPQHFGDGTRLSIL.

This clonotype was seen only a few times. This rearrangement joins TRBV7-8 to TRBJ1-1, with D perhaps matching TRBD1 (5 bases). Germline CDR1 and CDR2: SGHVS and FQNEAQ. The CDR3 covers 14 residues. V was cut by 5 bases and J by 4 bases, with 14 bases left in between. CDR3 coding DNA: TGTGCCAGCAGCACCATTAGGGGATCCACTGAAGCTTTCTTT. It specifies CASSTIRGSTEAFF.

This clonotype was detected ten times or more. The rearrangement uses TRBV2 and TRBJ1-2; perhaps TRBD1 as D (5 bases). This CDR3 has 14 amino acids. Germline V gene data show CDR1 as SNHLY and CDR2 as FYNNEI. Trimming removed 7 bases from V and 5 bases from J, with 17 bases in between. The CDR3 nucleotides are TGTGCCAGCACGGGGGGTCGCCTCGCTTATGGCTACACCTTC. Translation gives CASTGGRLAYGYTF.

This clonotype was counted at least ten times. The chain recombines TRBV7-9 with TRBJ2-7, with D perhaps assigned TRBD1 or TRBD2 (5 bases each). Germline CDR1 is SEHNR and CDR2 is FQNEAQ (reference sequence). The CDR3 is 14 residues long. V was pared by 5 bases and J by 2 bases, with 13 bases between. The CDR3: CASSGRDGPYEQYF. CDR3 sequence (DNA): TGTGCCAGCAGCGGCCGGGACGGACCCTACGAGCAGTACTTC. The full variable domain, completed using reference TRBV7-9 and TRBJ2-7, is DTGVSQNPRHKITKRGQNVTFRCDPISEHNRLYWYRQTLGQGPEFLTYFQNEAQLEKSRLLSDRFSAERPKGSFSTLEIQRTEQGDSAMYLCASSGRDGPYEQYFGPGTRLTVT.

This clonotype was recorded many times. The CDR3: CSASSSNTGELFF. CDR3 nucleotide sequence: TGCAGTGCTAGCTCTTCCAACACCGGGGAGCTGTTTTTT. The chain combines TRBV20-1 with TRBJ2-2; unclear D gene. CDR3 length: 13 residues. Trimming took 3 bases from V and 2 from J, leaving 7 bases between them. Germline V gene sequence: CDR1 DFQATT, CDR2 SNEGSKA (reference sequence).

This clonotype was detected a few times. This chain connects TRBV7-9 to TRBJ1-6; D perhaps matches TRBD1 (5 bases). CDR1 SEHNR and CDR2 FQNEAQ come from the germline V gene (reference sequence). The V end was cut by 8 bases, the J end by 6 bases, with 11 bases between. The CDR3 contains 13 residues. The CDR3 region has the DNA TGTGCCAGCGACGACAGACTTAATTCACCCCTCCACTTT. Its protein product is CASDDRLNSPLHF.

Concerning this clonotype: No DNA is shown, since the ends of the CDR3 on it are uncertain; the CDR3 is the one TCRdb lists. The V call is TRBV25-1, the J call TRBJ2-2; no DNA check was done on the table's D call, TRBD1. The CDR3 is 15 residues long, counting both termini. Germline loops: CDR1 MGHDK, CDR2 SYGVNS. The CDR3 loop is CACSASGRRTGELFF.

This clonotype was observed many times. This chain uses TRBV7-3 with TRBJ2-7, with D possibly being TRBD1 (9 bases). Germline assignment: CDR1 SGHTA and CDR2 FQGTGA. The CDR3 is 18 residues long. Between the trimmed V and J ends, which lost 3 bases and 6 bases, there was a span of 27 bases. The CDR3 region is CASSFPTGGWDREPEQYF. CDR3 DNA sequence: TGTGCCAGCAGCTTTCCCACGGGAGGGTGGGACAGGGAGCCCGAGCAGTACTTC.

V gene TRBV15 combines with J gene TRBJ1-3; a possible D gene is TRBD1 (5 bases). CDR1 LNHNV and CDR2 YYDKDF come from the germline V gene (reference sequence). Trimming shortened V by 8 bases and J by 2 bases, and 10 bases separated the two germline ends. This CDR3 spans 13 amino acids. CDR3 coding DNA: TGTGCCACCGGTGAGGGGCCTGGAAACACCATATATTTT. Its protein product is CATGEGPGNTIYF. Variable domain in full (rest from reference TRBV15 and TRBJ1-3): DAMVIQNPRYQVTQFGKPVTLSCSQTLNHNVMYWYQQKSSQAPKLLFHYYDKDFNNEADTPDNFQSRRPNTSFCFLDIRSPGLGDTAMYLCATGEGPGNTIYFGEGSWLTVV.

This clonotype has ten or more counts. Given the absence of the conserved phenylalanine or tryptophan at the CDR3 end, a read error is likely. Because the CDR3's place on the DNA is in doubt, the DNA is left out and the CDR3 is given as listed by TCRdb. This chain links TRBV29-1 with TRBJ1-1. The CDR3 length equals 10 residues, ends included. CDR1 SQVTM and CDR2 ANQGSEA come from the germline V gene. The CDR3 spells CSVEARRETL.

V is TRBV24-1 and J is TRBJ2-5, with D unresolved. V lost 1 base and J 5 bases, leaving 13 bases between the germline ends. The germline gives CDR1 KGHDR, CDR2 SFDVKD. This CDR3 region has 15 residues. CDR3 DNA sequence: TGTGCCACCAGTGATTTCGGCGCGTCCGGGGAGACCCAGTACTTC. Translation gives CATSDFGASGETQYF.

This clonotype was seen ten or more times. Written as DNA, the CDR3 is TGTGCCAGCAGCTTAGTGAGGAACACCTACGAGCAGTACTTC. Residues: CASSLVRNTYEQYF. The chain employs TRBV7-8 and TRBJ2-7; D is ambiguous. CDR1 and CDR2 (germline): SGHVS, FQNEAQ. CDR3 length: 14 residues. V shed 1 base and J shed 2 bases, with 9 bases lying between them.

This clonotype was observed at least ten times. The rearrangement links TRBV2 to TRBJ1-1; TRBD1 matches at 9 bases. Trimming removed 1 base from V and 4 bases from J; junction bases left unmatched: 1. This CDR3 has 14 residues. Germline CDR1 and CDR2: SNHLY and FYNNEI. The chain's CDR3 is CASSEETGGTEAFF. CDR3 DNA sequence: TGTGCCAGCAGTGAAGAGACAGGGGGCACTGAAGCTTTCTTT.

The chain uses TRBV3-1 and TRBJ1-2; weak D call: TRBD1 (6 bases). The CDR3 has 14 amino acids. Germline lookup yields CDR1 LGHDT and CDR2 YNNKEL (reference sequence). Trimming pared 3 bases from V and 5 bases from J, leaving 13 bases between. CDR3 region: CASSHFRGEYGYTF. In DNA form, the CDR3 reads TGTGCCAGCAGCCACTTCAGGGGAGAGTATGGCTACACCTTC.

This rearrangement joins TRBV20-1 to TRBJ2-5; D possibly uses TRBD1 or TRBD2 (5 bases each). This CDR3 is built from 14 residues. Germline lookup yields CDR1 DFQATT and CDR2 SNEGSKA (reference sequence). The V and J ends lost 4 bases and 2 bases respectively, with 14 bases between them. The CDR3 coding sequence is TGCAGTGCTAACTGGGGACCAAATCAAGAGACCCAGTACTTC. Amino acids: CSANWGPNQETQYF.

This clonotype was seen a handful of times. This chain uses TRBV6-4 with TRBJ1-1, with 7 bases that match TRBD1. From germline, CDR1 is MRHNA and CDR2 SNTAGT. This CDR3 is built from 14 residues. V lost 8 bases to trimming and J lost 6 bases; unmatched junction nucleotides: 12. The CDR3 DNA is TGTGCCAGCCTCTCGGCAGGGGGTATGGCTGAAGCTTTCTTT. It yields the protein CASLSAGGMAEAFF.

The sample holds a few counts of this clonotype. The V and J genes are TRBV28 and TRBJ1-5; D is possibly TRBD1 (5 bases). The CDR3 length is 15 residues. Looked up from germline, CDR1 is MDHEN and CDR2 is SYDVKM. With 0 bases removed from V and 4 bases from J, the gap between germline ends came to 10 bases. CDR3 DNA sequence: TGTGCCAGCAGTTTATGGCAGGGAGGTAATCAGCCCCAGCATTTT. This encodes CASSLWQGGNQPQHF.

This clonotype appeared many times. V is TRBV20-1 and J is TRBJ2-7, with 7 bases aligning to TRBD1. The germline CDR1 and CDR2 sequences are DFQATT and SNEGSKA (reference sequence). With V trimmed by 0 bases and J by 3 bases, 8 bases remained unmatched. The CDR3 is made up of 15 amino acids. The CDR3 DNA sequence: TGCAGTGCTAGAGATTTTGGACAGGACCTCTACGAGCAGTACTTC. This codes for CSARDFGQDLYEQYF.

The table lists this clonotype with many counts. The CDR3 DNA follows: TGTGCCAGCAGGGGGCCAGCGGAGAAAGAGACCCAGTACTTC. Translating gives CASRGPAEKETQYF. The chain joins TRBV5-4 to TRBJ2-5, with D perhaps being TRBD1 or TRBD2 (5 bases each). This CDR3 has 14 amino acids. Germline V gene data show CDR1 as SGHNT and CDR2 as YYREEE (reference sequence). V lost 5 bases, J lost 3 bases, and 14 bases lay in between.

The sample holds many counts of this clonotype. The rearrangement uses TRBV11-2 and TRBJ2-7; 8 nucleotides match TRBD1. Germline V gene sequence: CDR1 SGHAT, CDR2 FQNNGV. J gave up 6 bases and V 5 bases, and 12 bases lay outside the gene matches. There are 15 residues in the CDR3. The CDR3 coding sequence is TGTGCCAGCAGCCCTGGACAGGGAACTTTTCCCGAGCAGTACTTC. Translation gives CASSPGQGTFPEQYF.